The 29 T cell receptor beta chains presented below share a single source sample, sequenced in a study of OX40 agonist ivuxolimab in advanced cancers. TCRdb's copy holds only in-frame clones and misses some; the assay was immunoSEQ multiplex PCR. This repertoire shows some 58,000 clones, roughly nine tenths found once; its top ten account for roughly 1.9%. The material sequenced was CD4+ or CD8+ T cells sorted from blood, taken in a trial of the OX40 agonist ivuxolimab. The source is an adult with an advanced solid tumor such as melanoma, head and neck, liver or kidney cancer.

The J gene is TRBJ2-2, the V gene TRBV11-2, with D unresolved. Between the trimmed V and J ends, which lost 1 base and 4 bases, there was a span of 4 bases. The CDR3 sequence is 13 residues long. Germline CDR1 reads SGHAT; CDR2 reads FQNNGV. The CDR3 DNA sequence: TGTGCCAGCAGCTTAGGGATCACCGGGGAGCTGTTTTTT. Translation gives CASSLGITGELFF.

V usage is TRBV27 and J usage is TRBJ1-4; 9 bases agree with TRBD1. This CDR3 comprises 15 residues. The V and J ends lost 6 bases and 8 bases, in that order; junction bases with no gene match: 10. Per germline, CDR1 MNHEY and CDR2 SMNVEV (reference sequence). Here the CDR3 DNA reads TGTGCCAGCAGCGGAGGACAGGGGATGCGCGAAAAACTGTTTTTT. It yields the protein CASSGGQGMREKLFF.

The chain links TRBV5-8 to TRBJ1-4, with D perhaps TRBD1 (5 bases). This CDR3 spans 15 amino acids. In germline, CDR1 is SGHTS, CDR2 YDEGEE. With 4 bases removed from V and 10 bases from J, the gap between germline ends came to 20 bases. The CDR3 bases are TGTGCCAGCAGCACACGACATGAGGTTGGGGGAAAACTGTTTTTT. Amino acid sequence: CASSTRHEVGGKLFF.

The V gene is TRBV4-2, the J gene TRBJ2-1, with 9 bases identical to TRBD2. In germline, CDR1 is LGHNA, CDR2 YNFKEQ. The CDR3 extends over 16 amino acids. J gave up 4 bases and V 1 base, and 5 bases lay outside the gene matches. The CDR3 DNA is TGTGCCAGCAGCCAAGTTGGTAGCGGGGGTTACAATGAGCAGTTCTTC. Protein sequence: CASSQVGSGGYNEQFF.

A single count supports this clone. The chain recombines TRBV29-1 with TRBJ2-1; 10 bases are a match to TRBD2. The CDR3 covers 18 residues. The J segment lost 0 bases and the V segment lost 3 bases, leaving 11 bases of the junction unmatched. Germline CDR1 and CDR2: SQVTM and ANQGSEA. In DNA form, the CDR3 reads TGCAGCGTTGAGGGGCCTCGGGGACTAGCGAGCTCCTACAATGAGCAGTTCTTC. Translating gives CSVEGPRGLASSYNEQFF.

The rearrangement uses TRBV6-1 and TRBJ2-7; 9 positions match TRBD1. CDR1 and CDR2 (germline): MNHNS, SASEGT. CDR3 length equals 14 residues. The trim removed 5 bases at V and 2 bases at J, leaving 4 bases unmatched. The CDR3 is CASSLGQGTYEQYF. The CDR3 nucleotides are TGTGCCAGCAGTCTGGGACAGGGCACCTACGAGCAGTACTTC.

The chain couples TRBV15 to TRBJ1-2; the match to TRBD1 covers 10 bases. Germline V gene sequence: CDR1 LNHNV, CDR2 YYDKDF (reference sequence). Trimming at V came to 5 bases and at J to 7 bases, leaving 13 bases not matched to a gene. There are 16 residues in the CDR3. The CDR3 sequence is CATSLTAGTGVGGYTF. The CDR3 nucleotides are TGTGCCACCAGCCTCACTGCCGGGACAGGGGTAGGTGGCTACACCTTC.

CDR3 coding DNA: TGTGCCAGCTCACCAGGGGCAGGACCCATCTATGGCTACACCTTC. This codes for CASSPGAGPIYGYTF. The rearrangement links TRBV18 to TRBJ1-2; tentative D call: TRBD1 (5 bases). The V gene lost 2 bases and the J gene lost 4 bases, with 14 bases spanning the gap. CDR1 KGHSH and CDR2 LQKENI come from the germline V gene. The CDR3 is 15 residues long.

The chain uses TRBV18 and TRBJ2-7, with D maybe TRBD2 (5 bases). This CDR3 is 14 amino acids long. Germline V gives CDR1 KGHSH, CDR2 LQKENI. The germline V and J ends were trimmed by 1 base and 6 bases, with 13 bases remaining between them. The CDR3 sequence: CASSPREKGREQYF. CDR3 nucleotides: TGTGCCAGCTCACCACGGGAGAAAGGACGCGAGCAGTACTTC.

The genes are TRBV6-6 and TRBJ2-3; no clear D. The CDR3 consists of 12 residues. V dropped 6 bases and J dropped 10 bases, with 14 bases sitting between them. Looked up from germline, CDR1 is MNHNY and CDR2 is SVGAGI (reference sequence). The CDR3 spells CASSDRGVPQYF. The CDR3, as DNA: TGTGCCAGCAGCGATCGTGGGGTGCCGCAGTATTTT.

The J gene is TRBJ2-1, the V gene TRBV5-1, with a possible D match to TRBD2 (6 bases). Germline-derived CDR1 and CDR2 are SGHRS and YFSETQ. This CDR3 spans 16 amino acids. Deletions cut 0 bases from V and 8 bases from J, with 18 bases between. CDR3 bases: TGCGCCAGCAGCTTGGAAGGCGGGATCGGGTTTGATGAGCAGTTCTTC. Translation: CASSLEGGIGFDEQFF.

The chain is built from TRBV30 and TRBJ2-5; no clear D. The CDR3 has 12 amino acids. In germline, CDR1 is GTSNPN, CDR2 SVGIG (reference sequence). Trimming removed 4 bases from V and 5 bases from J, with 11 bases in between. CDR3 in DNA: TGTGCCTGGACTGAGCTAGGGGAGACCCAGTACTTC. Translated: CAWTELGETQYF.

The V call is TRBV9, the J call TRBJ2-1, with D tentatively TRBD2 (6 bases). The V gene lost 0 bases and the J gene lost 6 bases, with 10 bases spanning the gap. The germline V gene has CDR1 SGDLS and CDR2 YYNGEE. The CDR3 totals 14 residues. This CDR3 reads CASSVATSFNEQFF. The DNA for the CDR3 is TGTGCCAGCAGCGTAGCTACTAGCTTCAATGAGCAGTTCTTC.

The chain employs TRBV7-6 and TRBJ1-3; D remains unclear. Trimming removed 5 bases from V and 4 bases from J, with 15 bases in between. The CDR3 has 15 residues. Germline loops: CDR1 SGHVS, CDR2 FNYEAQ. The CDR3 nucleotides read TGTGCCAGCAGCCCAAGTACAACAGCCGGAAACACCATATATTTT. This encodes CASSPSTTAGNTIYF.

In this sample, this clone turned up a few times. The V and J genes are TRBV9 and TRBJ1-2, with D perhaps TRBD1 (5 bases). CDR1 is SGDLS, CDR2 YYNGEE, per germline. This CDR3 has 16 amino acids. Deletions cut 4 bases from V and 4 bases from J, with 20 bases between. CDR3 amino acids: CASSSTPMGGGYGYTF. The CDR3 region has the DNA TGTGCCAGCAGCTCGACCCCGATGGGGGGTGGCTATGGCTACACCTTC.

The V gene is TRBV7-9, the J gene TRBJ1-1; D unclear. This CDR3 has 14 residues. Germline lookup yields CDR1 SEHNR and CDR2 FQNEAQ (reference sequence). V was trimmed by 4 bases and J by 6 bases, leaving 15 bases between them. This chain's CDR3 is CASSYPAPGAEAFF. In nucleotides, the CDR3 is TGTGCCAGCAGCTATCCAGCCCCTGGCGCTGAAGCTTTCTTT.

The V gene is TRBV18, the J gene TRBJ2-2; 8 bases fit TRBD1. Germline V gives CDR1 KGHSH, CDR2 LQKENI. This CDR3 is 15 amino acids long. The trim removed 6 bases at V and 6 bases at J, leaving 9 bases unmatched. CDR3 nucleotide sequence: TGTGCCAGCTCGCCCAACAGGGACAGGTCCGGGGAGCTGTTTTTT. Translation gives CASSPNRDRSGELFF.

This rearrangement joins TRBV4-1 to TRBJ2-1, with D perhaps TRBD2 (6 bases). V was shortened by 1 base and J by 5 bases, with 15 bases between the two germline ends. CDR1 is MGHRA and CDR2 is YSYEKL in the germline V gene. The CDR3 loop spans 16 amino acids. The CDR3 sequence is CASSQGGWRDHNEQFF. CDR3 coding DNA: TGCGCCAGCAGCCAAGGGGGTTGGCGGGACCACAATGAGCAGTTCTTC.

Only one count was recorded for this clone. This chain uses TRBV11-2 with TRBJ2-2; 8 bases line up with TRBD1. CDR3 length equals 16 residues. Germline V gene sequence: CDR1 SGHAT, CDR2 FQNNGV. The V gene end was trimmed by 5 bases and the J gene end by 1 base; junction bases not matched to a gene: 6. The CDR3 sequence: CASSRQGALNTGELFF. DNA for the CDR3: TGTGCCAGCAGCCGTCAGGGGGCCCTGAACACCGGGGAGCTGTTTTTT.

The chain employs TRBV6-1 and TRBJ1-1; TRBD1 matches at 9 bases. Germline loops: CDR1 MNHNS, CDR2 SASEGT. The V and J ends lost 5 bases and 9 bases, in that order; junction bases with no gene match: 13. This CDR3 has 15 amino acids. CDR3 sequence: CASSSQSQGARKAFF. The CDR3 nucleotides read TGTGCCAGCAGTTCTCAATCACAGGGGGCTAGGAAAGCTTTCTTT.

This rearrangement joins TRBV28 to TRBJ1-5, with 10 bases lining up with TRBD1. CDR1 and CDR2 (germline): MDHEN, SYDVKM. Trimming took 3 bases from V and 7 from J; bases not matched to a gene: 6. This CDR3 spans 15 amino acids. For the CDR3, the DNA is TGTGCCAGCAGTTTTGGGACAGGGGCACAACAGCCCCAGCATTTT. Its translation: CASSFGTGAQQPQHF.

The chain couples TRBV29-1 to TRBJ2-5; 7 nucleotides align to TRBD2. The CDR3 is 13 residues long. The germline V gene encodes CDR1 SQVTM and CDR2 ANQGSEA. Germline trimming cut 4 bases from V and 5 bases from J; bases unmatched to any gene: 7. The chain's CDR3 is CSVVWGGGETQYF. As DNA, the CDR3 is TGCAGCGTTGTCTGGGGGGGAGGCGAGACCCAGTACTTC.

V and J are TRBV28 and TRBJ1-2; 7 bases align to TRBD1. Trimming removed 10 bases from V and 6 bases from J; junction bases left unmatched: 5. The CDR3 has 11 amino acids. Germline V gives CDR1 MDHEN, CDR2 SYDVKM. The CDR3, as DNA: TGTGCCAACTCAGGGGGTGATGGCTACACCTTC. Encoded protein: CANSGGDGYTF.

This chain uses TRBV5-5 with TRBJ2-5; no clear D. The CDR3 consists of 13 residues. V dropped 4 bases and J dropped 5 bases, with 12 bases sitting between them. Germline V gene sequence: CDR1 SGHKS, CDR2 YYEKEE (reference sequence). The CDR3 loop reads CASSLLSGETQYF. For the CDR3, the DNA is TGTGCCAGCAGCCTTTTGTCGGGTGAGACCCAGTACTTC.

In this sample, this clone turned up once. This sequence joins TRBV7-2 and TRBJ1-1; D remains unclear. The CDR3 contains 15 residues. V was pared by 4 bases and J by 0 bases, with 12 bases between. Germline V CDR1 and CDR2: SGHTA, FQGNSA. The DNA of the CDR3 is TGTGCCAGCAGCTCCCCTCCGGCCTTGAACACTGAAGCTTTCTTT. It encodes CASSSPPALNTEAFF.

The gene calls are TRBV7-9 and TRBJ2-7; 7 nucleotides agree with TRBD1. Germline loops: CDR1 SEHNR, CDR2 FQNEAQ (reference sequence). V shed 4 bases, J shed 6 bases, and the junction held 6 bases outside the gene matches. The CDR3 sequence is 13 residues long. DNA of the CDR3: TGTGCCAGCAGCTCCCTGGACAGGTTCGAGCAGTACTTC. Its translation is CASSSLDRFEQYF. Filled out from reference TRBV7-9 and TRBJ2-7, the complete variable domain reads DTGVSQNPRHKITKRGQNVTFRCDPISEHNRLYWYRQTLGQGPEFLTYFQNEAQLEKSRLLSDRFSAERPKGSFSTLEIQRTEQGDSAMYLCASSSLDRFEQYFGPGTRLTVT.

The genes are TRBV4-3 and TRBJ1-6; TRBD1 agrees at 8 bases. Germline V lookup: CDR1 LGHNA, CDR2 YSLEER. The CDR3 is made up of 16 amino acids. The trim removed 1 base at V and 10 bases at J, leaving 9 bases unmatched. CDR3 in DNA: TGCGCCAGCAGCCAAGGGACAGGGCTGGTGTTGTCACCCCTCCACTTT. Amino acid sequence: CASSQGTGLVLSPLHF.

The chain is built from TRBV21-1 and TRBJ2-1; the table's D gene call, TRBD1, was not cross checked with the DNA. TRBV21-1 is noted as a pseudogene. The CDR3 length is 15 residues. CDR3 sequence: CASSPDREGYNEQFF. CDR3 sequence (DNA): TGTGCCAGCAGCCCGGACAGGGAAGGCTACAATGAGCAGTTCTTC.

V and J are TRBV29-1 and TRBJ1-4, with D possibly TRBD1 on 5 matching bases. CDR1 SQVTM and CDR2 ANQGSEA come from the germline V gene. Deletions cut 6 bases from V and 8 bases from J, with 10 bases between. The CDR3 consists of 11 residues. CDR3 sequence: CSVTTEEKLFF. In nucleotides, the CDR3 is TGCAGCGTGACGACAGAGGAAAAACTGTTTTTT.